These 25 T cell receptor beta chains originate from one sample sequenced in a study of T-cell reconstitution after alpha-beta-depleted transplantation in children. Preparation of the TCRbeta library involved a method that used unique molecular identifiers. From the PCR reads, TCRdb called clonotypes with MiXCR, one entry per CDR3 protein. The repertoire holds about 420,000 distinct CDR3 sequences, with 15% to 20% as singletons. Here the sequenced sample was PBMCs, mostly from graft donor cells, taken 360 days after TCRalphabeta/CD19-depleted stem cell transplant. Every receptor here comes from a boy in the first two years of life who had a stem cell transplant for Wiskott-Aldrich syndrome, so the T cells may come from the graft donor.

This clonotype was picked up a small number of times. CDR3: CASSSPGQGIGEQFF. The DNA for the CDR3 is TGTGCCAGCAGCTCACCGGGACAGGGTATTGGTGAGCAGTTCTTC. The chain joins TRBV12-3 or TRBV12-4 to TRBJ2-1; 9 bases fit TRBD1. This CDR3 contains 15 residues. With 6 bases clipped from V and 9 bases from J, the junction kept 12 bases outside the gene matches.

This clonotype was detected only a few times. The gene calls are TRBV15 and TRBJ2-6; 8 bases are a match to TRBD1. V lost 4 bases, J lost 4 bases, and 6 bases stayed unmatched. This CDR3 is built from 16 residues. Germline lookup yields CDR1 LNHNV and CDR2 YYDKDF (reference sequence). CDR3 DNA: TGTGCCACCAGCATCAGGGGGCGCTTCGGGGCCAACGTCCTGACTTTC. This translates into CATSIRGRFGANVLTF.

This chain connects TRBV7-9 to TRBJ1-2; TRBD1 matches at 7 bases. The ends lost 5 bases at V and 3 bases at J; junction bases unmatched: 6. The germline CDR1 and CDR2 sequences are SEHNR and FQNEAQ (reference sequence). This CDR3 comprises 14 residues. The CDR3 DNA sequence: TGTGCCAGCAGCCCTCCTGACAGGGACTATGGCTACACCTTC. It codes for CASSPPDRDYGYTF.

The genes are TRBV4-1 and TRBJ1-1; D unresolved. Per the germline V gene, CDR1 is MGHRA and CDR2 is YSYEKL. V was clipped by 1 base and J by 6 bases, with 12 bases between them. CDR3 size: 14 residues. CDR3 amino acids: CASSQVLDGAEAFF. For the CDR3, the DNA is TGCGCCAGCAGCCAAGTACTAGACGGGGCTGAAGCTTTCTTT.

This clonotype was observed a handful of times. CDR3 DNA sequence: TGTGCCATCAGTGAGTCAAACTACCTCCCAGAGCAGTTCTTC. Translation: CAISESNYLPEQFF. The gene calls are TRBV10-3 and TRBJ2-1, with unresolved D. CDR1 and CDR2 from the germline V gene are ENHRY and SYGVKD. The ends were cut back, 0 bases at V and 10 bases at J, with 13 bases in the middle. The CDR3 covers 14 residues.

V is TRBV12-3 or TRBV12-4 and J is TRBJ2-7; D ambiguous. With 7 bases removed from V and 6 bases from J, the gap between germline ends came to 10 bases. CDR3 size: 11 residues. CDR3 bases: TGTGCCAGCAAACGATCGGCCGAGCAGTACTTC. It codes for CASKRSAEQYF.

The chain couples TRBV4-3 to TRBJ2-1; 11 bases align to TRBD2. Germline loops: CDR1 LGHNA, CDR2 YSLEER. This CDR3 region has 16 residues. The ends lost 0 bases at V and 10 bases at J; junction bases unmatched: 8. This chain's CDR3 is CASSQEVAGGPREQFF. In nucleotides, the CDR3 is TGCGCCAGCAGCCAAGAAGTAGCGGGAGGGCCGAGGGAGCAGTTCTTC.

The sample holds a few counts of this clonotype. This chain's CDR3 is CAISSDRGRYNEQFF. DNA of the CDR3: TGTGCCATCAGTTCTGACAGGGGGCGTTACAATGAGCAGTTCTTC. The V call is TRBV10-3, the J call TRBJ2-1; 10 bases are shared with TRBD1. CDR1 and CDR2 (germline): ENHRY, SYGVKD. CDR3 length: 15 amino acids. After removal of 5 bases from V and 4 bases from J, the junction contained 5 bases not matched to a gene.

At least ten counts were recorded for this clonotype. V usage is TRBV12-3 or TRBV12-4 and J usage is TRBJ1-6; D is undetermined. With 5 bases removed from V and 3 bases from J, the gap between germline ends came to 11 bases. This CDR3 is 15 amino acids long. The CDR3 DNA reads TGTGCCAGCAGTGCCCGGACGGACTATAATTCACCCCTCCACTTT. It encodes CASSARTDYNSPLHF.

The chain employs TRBV20-1 and TRBJ1-6, with 9 bases matching TRBD1. CDR1 DFQATT and CDR2 SNEGSKA come from the germline V gene (reference sequence). The trim removed 3 bases at V and 10 bases at J, leaving 7 bases unmatched. The CDR3 runs 14 residues. The CDR3, as DNA: TGCAGTGCTAGGGGGGGACAGGGAAGATCACCCCTCCACTTT. It specifies CSARGGQGRSPLHF.

The chain is built from TRBV4-1 and TRBJ2-6; no reliable D call. The CDR3 loop spans 19 amino acids. V was shortened by 4 bases and J by 2 bases, with 21 bases between the two germline ends. Germline CDR1 reads MGHRA; CDR2 reads YSYEKL. CDR3 nucleotides: TGCGCCAGCAGCCGAAACGGGCTCCGGGTTGTTACTGGGGCCAACGTCCTGACTTTC. Translated, it gives CASSRNGLRVVTGANVLTF.

This chain links TRBV20-1 with TRBJ2-3, with D perhaps matching TRBD2 (6 bases). Trimming shortened V by 5 bases and J by 1 base, and 16 bases separated the two germline ends. This CDR3 spans 15 amino acids. Germline V lookup: CDR1 DFQATT, CDR2 SNEGSKA (reference sequence). CDR3 residues: CSAPRTNHRTDTQYF. CDR3 DNA sequence: TGCAGTGCTCCCCGGACTAACCATCGCACAGATACGCAGTATTTT.

In this sample, this clonotype turned up a few times. This chain joins TRBV24-1 and TRBJ2-2; 8 bases are shared with TRBD1. V was pared by 5 bases and J by 1 base, with 2 bases of the junction left unmatched. Germline V gene data show CDR1 as KGHDR and CDR2 as SFDVKD. The CDR3 runs to 15 residues. This CDR3 is CATSGDRGNTGELFF. The CDR3 DNA sequence: TGTGCCACCAGTGGAGACAGGGGGAACACCGGGGAGCTGTTTTTT.

CDR3 nucleotides: TGTGCCAGCACCTCCTCAGGGTATGGCTACACCTTC. Its protein product is CASTSSGYGYTF. The chain uses TRBV28 and TRBJ1-2, with D possibly being TRBD1 (5 bases). V lost 7 bases, J lost 5 bases, and 11 bases lay in between. The CDR3 loop spans 12 amino acids. Looked up from germline, CDR1 is MDHEN and CDR2 is SYDVKM.

The chain uses TRBV12-3 or TRBV12-4 and TRBJ2-3, with a weak D call TRBD1 (5 bases). This CDR3 is built from 15 residues. V lost 6 bases to trimming and J lost 2 bases, with 15 bases between them. CDR3 bases: TGTGCCAGCAGGGGGAAGACAGTAATCACAGATACGCAGTATTTT. Translation: CASRGKTVITDTQYF.

This clonotype was observed at least ten times. This chain connects TRBV29-1 to TRBJ2-7; D gene unclear. The CDR3 contains 12 residues. The ends were cut back, 3 bases at V and 6 bases at J, with 12 bases in the middle. The germline V gene encodes CDR1 SQVTM and CDR2 ANQGSEA. In DNA, the CDR3 is TGCAGCGTTGAGCAGGAAACCACCGAGCAGTACTTC. Translating gives CSVEQETTEQYF.

The genes are TRBV20-1 and TRBJ2-6; possibly TRBD1 for D (5 bases). The CDR3 is made up of 16 amino acids. Trimming removed 5 bases from V and 0 bases from J, with 14 bases in between. Germline V gene lookup returns CDR1 DFQATT and CDR2 SNEGSKA (reference sequence). The CDR3 bases are TGCAGTGCTGTGCGACAAACAGGCTCTGGGGCCAACGTCCTGACTTTC. It yields the protein CSAVRQTGSGANVLTF.

This clonotype was counted a few times. This rearrangement joins TRBV20-1 to TRBJ2-7; 9 bases line up with TRBD1. The CDR3 loop spans 16 amino acids. V was pared by 0 bases and J by 1 base, with 7 bases of the junction left unmatched. Germline CDR1 is DFQATT and CDR2 is SNEGSKA (reference sequence). CDR3 coding DNA: TGCAGTGCTAGAGAAGGACAGGGGAAAAAGTCCTACGAGCAGTACTTC. Translated: CSAREGQGKKSYEQYF.

This clonotype was seen a few times. The rearrangement links TRBV6-1 to TRBJ2-5; D not resolved. Trimming shortened V by 6 bases and J by 7 bases, and 15 bases separated the two germline ends. The germline CDR1 and CDR2 sequences are MNHNS and SASEGT. This CDR3 is built from 13 residues. The CDR3 DNA reads as TGTGCCAGCAGACGGGCCTTGTTTTTGACCCAGTACTTC. This gives the protein CASRRALFLTQYF.

This clonotype was seen more than once but under ten times. The chain employs TRBV9 and TRBJ2-1, with TRBD1 matching 8 bases. In germline, CDR1 is SGDLS, CDR2 YYNGEE. The ends lost 4 bases at V and 3 bases at J; junction bases unmatched: 12. This CDR3 has 17 residues. The CDR3 nucleotides read TGTGCCAGCAGCCGAAGACAGGGGACAACCTTCTACAATGAGCAGTTCTTC. Translating it yields CASSRRQGTTFYNEQFF.

The chain links TRBV5-1 to TRBJ2-3; D is possibly TRBD1 (6 bases). Trimming cost V 6 bases and J 2 bases, with 13 bases left between them. Per germline, CDR1 SGHRS and CDR2 YFSETQ. This CDR3 comprises 14 residues. The CDR3, as DNA: TGCGCCAGCAAAACCGGGACAATCACAGATACGCAGTATTTT. Translated: CASKTGTITDTQYF.

The chain employs TRBV30 and TRBJ2-6, with D unclear. Germline V gene data show CDR1 as GTSNPN and CDR2 as SVGIG (reference sequence). Trimming pared 1 base from V and 0 bases from J, leaving 7 bases between. This CDR3 region has 15 residues. CDR3 protein: CAWSGYPSGANVLTF. CDR3 nucleotide sequence: TGTGCCTGGAGTGGTTATCCCTCTGGGGCCAACGTCCTGACTTTC.

This clonotype was detected only a few times. The V gene is TRBV20-1, the J gene TRBJ2-7, with TRBD1 identical over 8 bases. CDR3 length: 14 residues. Germline V CDR1 and CDR2: DFQATT, SNEGSKA (reference sequence). J lost 3 bases, V lost 3 bases, and 7 bases had no gene match. The CDR3 DNA follows: TGCAGTGCTAGGAAGGACAGGGAGGACTACGAGCAGTACTTC. This gives the protein CSARKDREDYEQYF.

Only a few counts were recorded for this clonotype. The CDR3 region is CASSLHRGYTEAFF. The CDR3 DNA reads TGTGCCAGCAGTTTACACAGGGGATACACTGAAGCTTTCTTT. The chain uses TRBV12-3 or TRBV12-4 and TRBJ1-1; TRBD1 aligns across 7 bases. The CDR3 is 14 residues long. V trimming: 2 bases; J trimming: 3 bases; junction bases outside the gene matches: 3.

This clonotype was picked up a small number of times. The chain recombines TRBV20-1 with TRBJ2-2, with 10 positions matching TRBD2. The germline CDR1 and CDR2 sequences are DFQATT and SNEGSKA (reference sequence). Germline trimming cut 2 bases from V and 1 base from J; bases unmatched to any gene: 4. This CDR3 spans 16 amino acids. CDR3 sequence (DNA): TGCAGTGCTAGACTAGCGGGGGCCAGGAACACCGGGGAGCTGTTTTTT. It encodes CSARLAGARNTGELFF.